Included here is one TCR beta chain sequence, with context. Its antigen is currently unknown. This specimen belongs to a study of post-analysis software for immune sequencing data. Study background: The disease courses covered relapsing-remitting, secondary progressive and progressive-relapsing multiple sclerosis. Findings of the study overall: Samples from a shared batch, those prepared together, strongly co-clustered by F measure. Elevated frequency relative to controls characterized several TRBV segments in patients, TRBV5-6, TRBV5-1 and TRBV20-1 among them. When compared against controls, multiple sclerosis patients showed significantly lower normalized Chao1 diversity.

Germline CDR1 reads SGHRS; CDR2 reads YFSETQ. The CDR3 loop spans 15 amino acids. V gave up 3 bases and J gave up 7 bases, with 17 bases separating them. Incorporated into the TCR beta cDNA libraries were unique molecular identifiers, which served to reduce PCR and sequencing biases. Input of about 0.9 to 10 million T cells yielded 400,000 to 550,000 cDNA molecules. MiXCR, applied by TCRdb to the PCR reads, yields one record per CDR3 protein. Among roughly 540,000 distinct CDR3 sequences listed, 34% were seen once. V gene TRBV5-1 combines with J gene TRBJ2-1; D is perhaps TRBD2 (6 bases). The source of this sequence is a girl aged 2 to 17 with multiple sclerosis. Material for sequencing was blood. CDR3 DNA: TGCGCCAGCAGCTCCCCGGGACTGGGCTCGAATGAGCAGTTCTTC. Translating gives CASSSPGLGSNEQFF. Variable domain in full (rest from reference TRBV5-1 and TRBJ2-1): KAGVTQTPRYLIKTRGQQVTLSCSPISGHRSVSWYQQTPGQGLQFLFEYFSETQRNKGNFPGRFSGRQFSNSRSEMNVSTLELGDSALYLCASSSPGLGSNEQFFGPGTRLTVL.